This T cell receptor beta chain originates from a study of PD-L1 blockade in urothelial cancer. On the study more broadly: The study recovered a median of around 130,000 T cells per blood sample.

The time point: peripheral blood 6 weeks after treatment start. Patient disease was locally advanced or metastatic urothelial carcinoma. Each patient contributed between 1 and 8 total time points of blood mononuclear cells, pretreatment and during treatment. Clones were sequenced by immunoSEQ multiplex PCR, and TCRdb holds only the in-frame ones, with some missing. The data contain more than 95,000 clones, around 89% of them seen just once; the ten biggest clones take up roughly 1.7%. This receptor was identified in a man aged 55 to 70 with urothelial cancer. Source: PBMCs, taken around atezolizumab (anti-PD-L1) treatment.

CDR3 coding DNA: TGCGCCAGCAGCTTGGAAGGGAGGGGCAATCAGCCCCAGCATTTT. It codes for CASSLEGRGNQPQHF. This chain links TRBV5-1 with TRBJ1-5, with D hard to call. Looked up from germline, CDR1 is SGHRS and CDR2 is YFSETQ. The CDR3 is made up of 15 amino acids. Trimming cost V 0 bases and J 2 bases, with 9 bases left between them.